The 18 T cell receptor beta chains listed next were all sequenced from one sample in a study of blood T cell repertoires in COVID-19. TCRdb's table, derived via immunoSEQ multiplex PCR, lists solely in-frame clones and lacks some. The table has tens of thousands of clones, 85% seen once. The sequenced sample was peripheral blood. The receptors derive from a man aged 80 or over with acute or convalescent COVID-19.

CDR3 sequence reads: CASRTGGGSQETQYF. DNA for the CDR3: TGCGCCAGCAGGACCGGAGGGGGCTCCCAAGAGACCCAGTACTTC. The V gene is TRBV10-2, the J gene TRBJ2-5; D is perhaps TRBD1 (7 bases). The V end lost 6 bases, the J end lost 1 base, and 15 bases lay between the germline ends. The germline V gene encodes CDR1 WSHSY and CDR2 SAAADI. The CDR3 runs 15 residues.

The J gene is TRBJ1-2, the V gene TRBV5-1, with D uncertain. Germline V lookup: CDR1 SGHRS, CDR2 YFSETQ. The germline V and J ends were trimmed by 0 bases and 2 bases, with 14 bases remaining between them. The CDR3 has 16 residues. CDR3 sequence: CASSLDSNSLNYGYTF. CDR3 in DNA: TGCGCCAGCAGCTTGGACAGTAATTCACTCAACTATGGCTACACCTTC.

The chain has TRBV5-5 and TRBJ2-7, with D possibly matching TRBD1 (5 bases). V lost 2 bases, J lost 6 bases, and 15 bases lay in between. The germline CDR1 and CDR2 sequences are SGHKS and YYEKEE (reference sequence). The CDR3 contains 14 residues. CDR3 in DNA: TGTGCCAGCAGCTTCAGTGTCAGGGTAGGCGAGCAGTACTTC. It codes for CASSFSVRVGEQYF.

This chain links TRBV9 with TRBJ2-5; 8 positions match TRBD2. CDR3 length: 15 residues. In germline, CDR1 is SGDLS, CDR2 YYNGEE. Unmatched junction bases numbered 6, after V lost 3 bases and J lost 2 bases. The CDR3 here is CASSGSGIAQETQYF. CDR3 nucleotides: TGTGCCAGCAGCGGTAGCGGGATAGCACAAGAGACCCAGTACTTC.

Remarks on this clone: Relative to the germline gene, one junction end is altered; a read error may explain this. The rearrangement links TRBV5-1 to TRBJ1-2; 8 positions match TRBD1. The CDR3 is 11 amino acids. Germline V lookup: CDR1 SGHRS, CDR2 YFSETQ. The CDR3 DNA sequence: TGCGCCAGCAGCTACCGGGACAGGCTTAACTTC. Residues: CASSYRDRLNF.

This clone was counted a single time. J is TRBJ2-7 and V is TRBV6-5, with D perhaps TRBD1 (6 bases). Germline V CDR1 and CDR2: MNHEY, SVGAGI. The CDR3 length is 15 residues. Trimming stripped 5 bases from V and 2 bases from J, with 16 bases between. The CDR3 region is CASSQGPGTTYEQYF. As DNA, the CDR3 is TGTGCCAGCAGTCAGGGTCCCGGGACAACCTACGAGCAGTACTTC.

This chain links TRBV7-9 with TRBJ2-6; 9 bases are shared with TRBD1. The CDR3 consists of 16 residues. Trimming took 8 bases from V and 3 from J; bases not matched to a gene: 8. Germline V gene data show CDR1 as SEHNR and CDR2 as FQNEAQ (reference sequence). The CDR3 spells CASRDRVLVGANVLTF. In DNA, the CDR3 is TGTGCCAGCCGGGACAGGGTTCTGGTTGGGGCCAACGTCCTGACTTTC.

The chain uses TRBV9 and TRBJ2-7; TRBD2 matches at 7 bases. CDR1 SGDLS and CDR2 YYNGEE come from the germline V gene. The CDR3 spans 14 residues. V lost 7 bases to trimming and J lost 0 bases; unmatched junction nucleotides: 7. In DNA form, the CDR3 reads TGTGCCAGCGCAAGCGGGACTCTCTCCTACGAGCAGTACTTC. Residues: CASASGTLSYEQYF.

The genes are TRBV11-2 and TRBJ2-1; D gene ambiguous. Germline V gene sequence: CDR1 SGHAT, CDR2 FQNNGV. Trimming removed 5 bases at V and 6 bases at J, with 8 bases between. This CDR3 has 12 residues. This chain's CDR3 is CASSLSTNEQFF. The CDR3 DNA reads TGTGCCAGCAGCCTATCAACCAATGAGCAGTTCTTC.

This clone was detected only once. CDR3 nucleotides: TGTGCCAGCAGCTTGGGGGCGGGAGGGAGTCACAATGAGCAGTTCTTC. As protein: CASSLGAGGSHNEQFF. The chain recombines TRBV5-4 with TRBJ2-1, with 9 bases fitting TRBD2. The CDR3 totals 16 residues. From germline, CDR1 is SGHNT and CDR2 YYREEE (reference sequence). V lost 0 bases, J lost 5 bases, and 6 bases stayed unmatched.

This sequence joins TRBV10-3 and TRBJ2-2; 12 nucleotides line up with TRBD1. V was clipped by 6 bases and J by 0 bases; unmatched bases: 5. Germline values: CDR1 ENHRY, CDR2 SYGVKD. The CDR3 totals 17 residues. The CDR3, as DNA: TGTGCCATCAGGGAAGGGACAGGGGGCGCGAACACCGGGGAGCTGTTTTTT. Protein product: CAIREGTGGANTGELFF.

The CDR3 DNA reads TGTGCCAGTAGTATAGAAGGCAGGGGGCAAGAGACCCAGTACTTC. Its protein product is CASSIEGRGQETQYF. This sequence joins TRBV19 and TRBJ2-5; TRBD1 aligns across 7 bases. V dropped 0 bases and J dropped 2; count of bases not matched to a gene: 3. Germline assignment: CDR1 LNHDA and CDR2 SQIVND (reference sequence). This CDR3 spans 15 amino acids.

This clone occurred once. The chain combines TRBV24-1 with TRBJ2-3, with 9 bases identical to TRBD1. J gave up 6 bases and V 5 bases, and 5 bases lay outside the gene matches. The CDR3 covers 14 residues. Germline lookup yields CDR1 KGHDR and CDR2 SFDVKD. The DNA of the CDR3 is TGTGCCACCAGTGGGACAGGGGCAGGGGATACGCAGTATTTT. Its translation: CATSGTGAGDTQYF.

The table lists this clone with many counts. This chain joins TRBV11-2 and TRBJ1-5; TRBD1 is a possible D gene (5 bases). CDR1 SGHAT and CDR2 FQNNGV come from the germline V gene. The V end was cut by 0 bases, the J end by 6 bases, with 12 bases between. The CDR3 length is 15 residues. This CDR3 reads CASSLDWGGSQPQHF. The CDR3 DNA is TGTGCCAGCAGCTTAGATTGGGGGGGTTCTCAGCCCCAGCATTTT.

This clone occurred once. V gene TRBV29-1 combines with J gene TRBJ2-1; the D gene is possibly TRBD1 (5 bases). This CDR3 region has 9 residues. CDR1 and CDR2 (germline): SQVTM, ANQGSEA. V gave up 3 bases and J gave up 15 bases, with 9 bases separating them. The CDR3 nucleotides read TGCAGCGTTGAGTGGGGCCGGTTCTTC. Translation gives CSVEWGRFF.

This chain uses TRBV6-5 with TRBJ2-7; 11 bases map to TRBD2. CDR3 length equals 14 residues. Trimming cost V 9 bases and J 3 bases; bases outside gene matches: 7. Germline values: CDR1 MNHEY, CDR2 SVGAGI. The CDR3 reads CASTWLAGGYEQYF. The CDR3 nucleotides read TGTGCCAGTACCTGGCTAGCGGGAGGCTACGAGCAGTACTTC.

This chain connects TRBV27 to TRBJ2-1; D is unresolved. Per germline, CDR1 MNHEY and CDR2 SMNVEV (reference sequence). The V end was cut by 3 bases, the J end by 0 bases, with 15 bases between. The CDR3 loop spans 17 amino acids. In DNA form, the CDR3 reads TGTGCCAGCAGTTTTATGGCAGGAACCAGCTCCTACAATGAGCAGTTCTTC. It is translated as CASSFMAGTSSYNEQFF.

V gene TRBV19 combines with J gene TRBJ2-7; TRBD2 matches at 10 bases. Germline CDR1 and CDR2: LNHDA and SQIVND (reference sequence). V shed 4 bases, J shed 2 bases, and the junction held 8 bases outside the gene matches. The length of the CDR3 is 16 residues. CDR3 coding DNA: TGTGCCAGTAGTACCGCCGGGACTAGCGAGCCCTACGAGCAGTACTTC. Amino acids: CASSTAGTSEPYEQYF.